These T cell receptor beta chains were read from a single sample in a study of T-cell reconstitution after alpha-beta-depleted transplantation in children. TCRdb itself ran the PCR reads through MiXCR, one entry per CDR3 protein. The table records approximately 85,000 distinct CDR3 sequences, 14% of them present only once. The specimen was PBMCs, mostly from graft donor cells, collected 180 days after TCRalphabeta/CD19-depleted stem cell transplant. The origin of the receptors is a male patient aged 2-15 years who had a stem cell transplant for acute lymphoblastic leukemia, so the T cells may come from the graft donor. Both conserved end residues are part of each CDR3. The D gene is left open where the match is weak. Expanded clones are given a class, and other clones once, few, many or no size at all.

abundance | j_gene | v_gene | d_gene | CDR3nt | CDR3aa
few | TRBJ1-2 | TRBV4-3 | TRBD1 | TGCGCCAGCAGCCCGATGGTGGGCCTACAGGGGTTTTCTAACTATGGCTACACCTTC | CASSPMVGLQGFSNYGYTF
NA | TRBJ1-5 | TRBV2 | NA | TGTGCCAGCGGGCAGCGCTCCAATCAGCCCCAGCATTTT | CASGQRSNQPQHF
many | TRBJ1-1 | TRBV5-1 | TRBD1 | TGCGCCAGCAGCATTACCGGGACAGTGGTGTTCACTGAAGCTTTCTTT | CASSITGTVVFTEAFF
NA | TRBJ2-5 | TRBV21-1 | NA | TGTGCCAGCAGCAAAGGGGCGGAAGACAGGGGAGGAGGGGAAGAGACCCAGTACTTC | CASSKGAEDRGGGEETQYF
NA | TRBJ2-5 | TRBV28 | TRBD2 | TGTGCCAGCAGCCTCATTAGCGGGAGTGGCCAAGAGACCCAGTACTTC | CASSLISGSGQETQYF
few | TRBJ2-4 | TRBV28 | NA | TGTGCCAGCAGTCCCCCTTTCCGGGACATTCAGTACTTC | CASSPPFRDIQYF
NA | TRBJ2-4 | TRBV18 | NA | TGTGCCAGCTCACCGAACTCCGGCAAAAACATTCAGTACTTC | CASSPNSGKNIQYF
few | TRBJ2-7 | TRBV7-2 | NA | TGTGCCAGCAGCTTCCGAGCACTAGCCCAGAGGGAGCAGTACTTC | CASSFRALAQREQYF
NA | TRBJ1-1 | TRBV5-1 | TRBD1 | TGCGCCAGCGCCCCGGGGGACAGGATGAACACTGAAGCTTTCTTT | CASAPGDRMNTEAFF
NA | TRBJ2-7 | TRBV12-3/TRBV12-4 | TRBD2 | TGTGCCAGCAGTTTCCGCGGGGGGGGTAGCGAGCAGTACTTC | CASSFRGGGSEQYF
few | TRBJ2-1 | TRBV4-1 | NA | TGCGCCAGCAGCCCCACGAGGACGGCCTACAGCTCCTACAATGAGCAGTTCTTC | CASSPTRTAYSSYNEQFF
few | TRBJ1-2 | TRBV12-3/TRBV12-4 | TRBD1 | TGTGCCATCAGTCCCTCTGCCTCCGGGACAGGGCGAGGGTATGGCTACACCTTC | CAISPSASGTGRGYGYTF
few | TRBJ2-6 | TRBV7-6 | NA | TGTGCCAGCAGCCCCCTCACAGGCCCTAGTTCCTGGGCCAACGTCCTGACTTTC | CASSPLTGPSSWANVLTF
NA | TRBJ2-6 | TRBV5-1 | NA | TGCGCCAGCAGCCCCCCGAGCCGGACAGCCGGGGCCAACGTCCTGACTTTC | CASSPPSRTAGANVLTF
few | TRBJ2-7 | TRBV9 | NA | TGTGCCAGCAGCGTAGGAACAGGTCCCCTAGAGCAGTACTTC | CASSVGTGPLEQYF
few | TRBJ2-7 | TRBV13 | NA | TGTGCCAGCAGCGGGGGCGAAGGGGGGGGAGACGAGCAGTACTTC | CASSGGEGGGDEQYF
NA | TRBJ2-1 | TRBV7-7 | TRBD2 | TGTGCTAGCAGCGCATCTACTAGCGGCACTCAACCCTACAATGAGCAGTTCTTC | CASSASTSGTQPYNEQFF
few | TRBJ2-5 | TRBV7-9 | TRBD1 | TGTGCTACAAGCCCAGGGGACAGGGCCCATACCCAGTACTTC | CATSPGDRAHTQYF
few | TRBJ1-2 | TRBV7-2 | NA | TGTGCCAGCAGCTTCGGCCAATTCCGAGGCTACACCTTC | CASSFGQFRGYTF
many | TRBJ2-7 | TRBV27 | NA | TGTGCCAGCAGTTTAGTACACCCTTCCTACGAGCAGTACTTC | CASSLVHPSYEQYF
NA | TRBJ2-5 | TRBV20-1 | NA | TGCAGTGCTAGTATTAGCGAAGAGACCCAGAACTTC | CSASISEETQNF
NA | TRBJ2-7 | TRBV5-2 | NA | TGTGCCAGCAACTTTGGATGGGGCAGGGGCCGCTCCTACGAGCAGTACTTC | CASNFGWGRGRSYEQYF
many | TRBJ2-6 | TRBV18 | NA | TGTGCCAGCTCACCGAGGCGCTCTGGGGCCAACGTCCTGACTTTC | CASSPRRSGANVLTF
many | TRBJ2-7 | TRBV20-1 | TRBD1 | TGCAGTGCTAGCGAGGAAAGGGGGCTCTACGAGCAGTACTTC | CSASEERGLYEQYF
NA | TRBJ2-2 | TRBV9 | NA | TGTGCCAGCAGCGTAGACCTAAAAGGAACCGGGGAGCTGTTTTTT | CASSVDLKGTGELFF
NA | TRBJ1-2 | TRBV7-2 | NA | TGTGCCAGCAGTAACCGCACCGCGCGGCTCTATGGCTACACCTTC | CASSNRTARLYGYTF
many | TRBJ2-4 | TRBV7-2 | TRBD2 | TGTGCCAGCAGCTCGCTAGCGGGGCTAGCCAAAAACATTCAGTACTTC | CASSSLAGLAKNIQYF
few | TRBJ1-3 | TRBV7-9 | NA | TGTGCCAGCGAAGTTTTTGGAAACACCATATATTTT | CASEVFGNTIYF
NA | TRBJ2-7 | TRBV20-1 | NA | TGCAGTGCTAGAGACCGACCGGCGGCCTACGAGCAGTACTTC | CSARDRPAAYEQYF
few | TRBJ1-1 | TRBV4-3 | NA | TGCGCCAGCAGCCAAGTGGGGGGCGCGATGGTGGTGACCACTGAAGCTTTCTTT | CASSQVGGAMVVTTEAFF
few | TRBJ1-1 | TRBV3-1 | NA | TGTGCCAGCAGCCCTTACCGGGCCCTGAACACTGAAGCTTTCTTT | CASSPYRALNTEAFF
many | TRBJ2-1 | TRBV7-9 | NA | TGTGCCAGCAGCTTAGTTGCAATTACCTACAATGAGCAGTTCTTC | CASSLVAITYNEQFF
many | TRBJ1-2 | TRBV12-3/TRBV12-4 | TRBD1 | TGTGCCAGCAGTGGACAGGGTGGAGGCTACACCTTC | CASSGQGGGYTF
NA | TRBJ1-5 | TRBV20-1 | NA | TGCACTGCTAGAGATGAAGAGAAACGGGGCAATCAGCCCCAGCATTTT | CTARDEEKRGNQPQHF
many | TRBJ2-7 | TRBV7-9 | TRBD1 | TGTGCCAGCAGCTTAGTGGGACAGGGGAACGCCGAGCAGTACTTC | CASSLVGQGNAEQYF
NA | TRBJ2-1 | TRBV9 | NA | TGTGCCAGCAGCTCAGGCGGAGCCTACAATGAGCAGTTCTTC | CASSSGGAYNEQFF
many | TRBJ1-1 | TRBV7-2 | NA | TGTGCCAGCAGCTTAGAGAAGGAAACTGAAGCTTTCTTT | CASSLEKETEAFF
many | TRBJ2-1 | TRBV7-2 | TRBD2 | TGTGCCAGCAGCTTATTGGCGGGGGTAATCTACAATGAGCAGTTCTTC | CASSLLAGVIYNEQFF
many | TRBJ2-7 | TRBV7-9 | NA | TGTGCCAGCAGCTTAATCAGAGGCAACGAGCAGTACTTC | CASSLIRGNEQYF
few | TRBJ2-1 | TRBV6-2/TRBV6-3 | TRBD2 | TGTGCCAGCAGTTCTGTGACTAGCGGGAAATACAATGAGCAGTTCTTC | CASSSVTSGKYNEQFF
few | TRBJ1-5 | TRBV28 | TRBD1 | TGTGCCAGCAGTTTCCTCCGGGACAGGGGGCCCTATAGCAATCAGCCCCAGCATTTT | CASSFLRDRGPYSNQPQHF